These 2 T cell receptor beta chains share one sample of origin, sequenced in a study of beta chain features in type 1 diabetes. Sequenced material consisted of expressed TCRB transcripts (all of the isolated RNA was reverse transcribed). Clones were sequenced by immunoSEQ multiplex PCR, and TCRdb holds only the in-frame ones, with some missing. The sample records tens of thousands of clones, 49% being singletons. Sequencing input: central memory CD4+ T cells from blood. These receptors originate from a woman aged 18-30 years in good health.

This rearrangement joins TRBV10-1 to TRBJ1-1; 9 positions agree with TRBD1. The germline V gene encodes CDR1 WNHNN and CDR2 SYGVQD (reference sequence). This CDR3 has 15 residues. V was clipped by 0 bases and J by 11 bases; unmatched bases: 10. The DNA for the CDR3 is TGCGCCAGCAGTGAGTCGACGAGGGGACAGGGCTTGGCTTTCTTT. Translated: CASSESTRGQGLAFF.

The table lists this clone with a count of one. CDR3 sequence: CASSQQRNTEAFF. The CDR3 DNA reads TGTGCCAGTAGCCAACAGAGGAACACTGAAGCTTTCTTT. This chain uses TRBV19 with TRBJ1-1; no firm D call. V was cut by 6 bases and J by 1 base, with 9 bases left in between. The CDR3 is 13 residues long. Germline CDR1 is LNHDA and CDR2 is SQIVND (reference sequence).